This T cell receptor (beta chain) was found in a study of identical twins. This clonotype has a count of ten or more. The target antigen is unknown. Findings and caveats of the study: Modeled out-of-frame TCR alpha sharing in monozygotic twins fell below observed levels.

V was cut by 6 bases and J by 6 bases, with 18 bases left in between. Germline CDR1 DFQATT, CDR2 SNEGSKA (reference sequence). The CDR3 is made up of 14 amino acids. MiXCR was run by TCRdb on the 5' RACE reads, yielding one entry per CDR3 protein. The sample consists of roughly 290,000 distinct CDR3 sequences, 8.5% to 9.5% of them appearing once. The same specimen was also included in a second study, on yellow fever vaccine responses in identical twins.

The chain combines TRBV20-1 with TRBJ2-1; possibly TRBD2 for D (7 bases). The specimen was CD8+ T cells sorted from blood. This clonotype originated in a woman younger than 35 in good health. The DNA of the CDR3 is TGCAGTGCGCAGCTACGAGGGGGGGCCAATGAGCAGTTCTTC. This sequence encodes CSAQLRGGANEQFF.